These T cell receptor beta chains were read from a single sample in a study of cytomegalovirus exposure and HLA in healthy donors. Profiling relied on immunoSEQ multiplex PCR, and the TCRdb table lists in-frame clones only, not all of them. The sample contains approximately 100,000 clones, over 60% of which appear only once. Sequenced sample: PBMCs. The receptor set was obtained from a woman under 30 in good health and CMV-seropositive. Both conserved end residues are part of each CDR3. The D gene is left open where the match is weak. Part of the rows lack a size; the others show once, few, many or a class for expanded clones.

clone_size	v_call	d_call	j_call	cdr3_nt	cdr3_aa
-	TRBV7-9	TRBD1	TRBJ1-4	TGTGCCAGCAGCTTAGACAGGGGGACCTTAATAAAGGAAAAACTGTTTTTT	CASSLDRGTLIKEKLFF
-	TRBV13	-	TRBJ2-1	TGTGCCAGCAGCCCTAGGGGGGGACAGGCGGGAGCTCCCCCCAATGATGAGCAGTTCTTC	CASSPRGGQAGAPPNDEQFF
-	TRBV30	-	TRBJ2-5	TGTGCCTGGAGTGGGCGTATTGCAGGGTGGGAAGAGACCCAGTACTTC	CAWSGRIAGWEETQYF
-	TRBV7-3	TRBD1	TRBJ1-3	TGTGCCAGCAGCTTAATGGCCGACAGGGGGCCGGGAAACACCATATATTTT	CASSLMADRGPGNTIYF
-	TRBV9	TRBD1	TRBJ2-7	TGTGCCAGCAGCGTCGACAGGGGGCATCGCGAGCAGTACTTC	CASSVDRGHREQYF
-	TRBV12-5	TRBD2	TRBJ2-3	TGTGCTAGTGGTTTTTGGGTTACGGGAGGGCCCACAGATACGCAGTATTTT	CASGFWVTGGPTDTQYF
-	TRBV30	-	TRBJ1-2	TGTGCCTGGAGCGAGGAGGGGCACTATGGCTACACCTTC	CAWSEEGHYGYTF
once	TRBV6-1	TRBD2	TRBJ2-1	TGTGCCAGCAGTGTAGGGACTAGCGGGAAGGATGAGCAGTTCTTC	CASSVGTSGKDEQFF
-	TRBV6-1	TRBD2	TRBJ2-5	TGTGCCAGCAGTGCAACGGGAGGGGGAGAGACCCAGTACTTC	CASSATGGGETQYF
-	TRBV19	-	TRBJ2-2	TGTGCCAGTAGTATCGGGGGAAACACCGGGGAGCTGTTTTTT	CASSIGGNTGELFF
-	TRBV27	TRBD2	TRBJ2-7	TGTGCCAGCAGTTTCGGGACTAGAGGGTACGAGCAGTACTTC	CASSFGTRGYEQYF
-	TRBV30	-	TRBJ2-1	TGTGCCTGGTACGGCTACAATGAGCAGTTCTTC	CAWYGYNEQFF
-	TRBV15	TRBD2	TRBJ2-7	TGTGCCACCAGCAGAGGATCGGTAGCGGGAGGTTACGAGCAGTACTTC	CATSRGSVAGGYEQYF
-	TRBV2	TRBD1	TRBJ1-5	TGTGCCAGCAGGGGGACAGGGGGTAGCAATCAGCCCCAGCATTTT	CASRGTGGSNQPQHF
-	TRBV6-1	-	TRBJ2-5	TGTGCCAGCAGTGAGAGGCAGACCCAGTACTTC	CASSERQTQYF
-	TRBV6-6	-	TRBJ2-3	TGTGCCAGCAGTTACTCGGGAGCTAGCGGCACAGATACGCAGTATTTT	CASSYSGASGTDTQYF
-	TRBV9	TRBD1	TRBJ2-2	TGTGCCAGCAGCCCGGGACAGGGGTATTCCGGGGAGCTGTTTTTT	CASSPGQGYSGELFF
once	TRBV6-5	-	TRBJ1-5	TGTGCCAGCAGAAGCCCAGGGGCCAATCAGCCCCAGCATTTT	CASRSPGANQPQHF
-	TRBV27	TRBD2	TRBJ2-7	TGTGCCAGCAGTCTAGGACTAGCGGGAGGGACCTACGAGCAGTACTTC	CASSLGLAGGTYEQYF
-	TRBV5-1	-	TRBJ2-6	TGCGCCAGCAGCTCGGCAGGGAATGGGGCCAACGTCCTGACTTTC	CASSSAGNGANVLTF
-	TRBV18	-	TRBJ2-7	TGTGCCAGCTCACCACCCCTGAGCTCCTACGAGCAGTACTTC	CASSPPLSSYEQYF
few	TRBV6-1	-	TRBJ1-1	TGTGCCAGCAGGCCACAGGGACACACTGAAGCTTTCTTT	CASRPQGHTEAFF
-	TRBV7-2	TRBD2	TRBJ2-7	TGTGCCAGCAGCTTAGCCGAGGGACTAGCTGTCGAGCAGTACTTC	CASSLAEGLAVEQYF
-	TRBV7-2	TRBD1	TRBJ1-3	TGTGCCAGCAAGGACAGGATTGGAAACACCATATATTTT	CASKDRIGNTIYF
-	TRBV5-6	-	TRBJ1-1	TGTGCCAGCAGCTTGGGAACAGGGTGGGCCACTGAAGCTTTCTTT	CASSLGTGWATEAFF
-	TRBV11-2	-	TRBJ1-4	TGTGCCAGCAGCTTAAGGTCGGGTGGCGATGAAAAACTGTTTTTT	CASSLRSGGDEKLFF